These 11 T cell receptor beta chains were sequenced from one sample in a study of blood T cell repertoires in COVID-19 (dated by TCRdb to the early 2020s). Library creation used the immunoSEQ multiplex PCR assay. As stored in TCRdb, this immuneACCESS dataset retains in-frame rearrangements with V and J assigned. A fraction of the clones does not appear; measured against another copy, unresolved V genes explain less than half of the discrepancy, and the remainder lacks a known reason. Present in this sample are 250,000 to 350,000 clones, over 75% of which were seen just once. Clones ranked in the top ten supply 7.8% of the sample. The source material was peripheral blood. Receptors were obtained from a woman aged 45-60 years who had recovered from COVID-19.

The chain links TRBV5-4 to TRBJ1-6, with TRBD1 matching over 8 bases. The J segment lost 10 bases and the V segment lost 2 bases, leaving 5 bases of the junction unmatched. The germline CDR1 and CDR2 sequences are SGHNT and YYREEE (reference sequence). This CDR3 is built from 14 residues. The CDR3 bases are TGTGCCAGCAGCTTCAGGGGGCGCACCTCACCCCTCCACTTT. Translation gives CASSFRGRTSPLHF.

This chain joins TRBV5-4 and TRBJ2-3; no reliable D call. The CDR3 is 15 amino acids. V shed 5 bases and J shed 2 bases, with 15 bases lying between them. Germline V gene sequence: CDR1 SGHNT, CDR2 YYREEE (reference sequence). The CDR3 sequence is CASRPEYPVTDTQYF. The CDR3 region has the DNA TGTGCCAGCAGGCCGGAGTATCCGGTCACAGATACGCAGTATTTT.

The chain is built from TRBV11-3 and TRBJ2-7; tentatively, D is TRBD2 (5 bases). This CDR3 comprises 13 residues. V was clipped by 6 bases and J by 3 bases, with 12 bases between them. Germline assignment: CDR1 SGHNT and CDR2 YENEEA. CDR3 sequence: CASSSDSYYEQYF. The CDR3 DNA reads TGTGCCAGCAGTTCGGACTCCTACTACGAGCAGTACTTC.

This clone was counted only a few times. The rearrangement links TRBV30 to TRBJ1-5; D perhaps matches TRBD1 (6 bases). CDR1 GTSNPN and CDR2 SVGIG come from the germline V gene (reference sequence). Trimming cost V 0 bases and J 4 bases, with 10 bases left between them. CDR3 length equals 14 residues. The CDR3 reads CAWSVGQRNQPQHF. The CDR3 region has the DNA TGTGCCTGGAGTGTAGGACAGAGAAATCAGCCCCAGCATTTT.

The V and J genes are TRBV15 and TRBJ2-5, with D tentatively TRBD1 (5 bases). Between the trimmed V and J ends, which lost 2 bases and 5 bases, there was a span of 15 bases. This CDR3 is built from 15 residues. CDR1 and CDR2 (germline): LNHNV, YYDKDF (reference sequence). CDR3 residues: CATSRSPGKQETQYF. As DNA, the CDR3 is TGTGCCACCAGCAGATCTCCAGGGAAGCAGGAGACCCAGTACTTC.

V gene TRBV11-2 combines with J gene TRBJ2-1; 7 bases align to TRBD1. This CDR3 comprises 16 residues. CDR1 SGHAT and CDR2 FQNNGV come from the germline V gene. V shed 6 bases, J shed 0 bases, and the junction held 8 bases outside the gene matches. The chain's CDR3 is CASRNRDSLSYNEQFF. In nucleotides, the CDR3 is TGTGCCAGCAGGAACCGGGACAGCCTCTCCTACAATGAGCAGTTCTTC.

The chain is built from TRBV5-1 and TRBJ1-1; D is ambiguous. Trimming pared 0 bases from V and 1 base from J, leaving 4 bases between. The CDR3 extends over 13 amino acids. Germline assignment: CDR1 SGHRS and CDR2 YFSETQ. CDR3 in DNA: TGCGCCAGCAGCTTGGGGGCGAACACTGAAGCTTTCTTT. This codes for CASSLGANTEAFF.

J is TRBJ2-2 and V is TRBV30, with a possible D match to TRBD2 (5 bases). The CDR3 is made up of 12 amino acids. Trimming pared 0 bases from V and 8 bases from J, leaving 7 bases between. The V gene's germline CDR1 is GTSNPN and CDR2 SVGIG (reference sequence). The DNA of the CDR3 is TGTGCCTGGAGTGTACGGGGTGGGGAGCTGTTTTTT. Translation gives CAWSVRGGELFF.

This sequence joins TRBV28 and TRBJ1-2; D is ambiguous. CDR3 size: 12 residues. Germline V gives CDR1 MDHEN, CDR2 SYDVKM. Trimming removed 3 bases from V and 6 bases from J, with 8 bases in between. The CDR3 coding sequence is TGTGCCAGCAGTTTGGAGGACCATGGCTACACCTTC. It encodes CASSLEDHGYTF.

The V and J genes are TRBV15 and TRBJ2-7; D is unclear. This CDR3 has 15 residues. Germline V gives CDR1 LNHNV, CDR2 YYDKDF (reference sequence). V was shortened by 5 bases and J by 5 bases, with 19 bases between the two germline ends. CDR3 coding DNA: TGTGCCACCAGCTTAACCCCTACGGGTGAAGACGAGCAGTACTTC. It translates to CATSLTPTGEDEQYF.

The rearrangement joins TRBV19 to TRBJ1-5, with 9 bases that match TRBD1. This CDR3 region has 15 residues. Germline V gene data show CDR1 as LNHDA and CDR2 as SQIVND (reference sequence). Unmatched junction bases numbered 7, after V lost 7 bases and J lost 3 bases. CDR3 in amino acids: CASNSDRGVNQPQHF. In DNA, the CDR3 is TGTGCCAGTAACTCGGACAGGGGAGTCAATCAGCCCCAGCATTTT.